This T cell receptor (beta chain) comes out of a study of T-cell reconstitution after alpha-beta-depleted transplantation in children. Study-level points and caveats: As was reported, about two months after transplant, alpha-beta T cells came from several hundred expanded graft clones. A year had passed since transplant, and T-cell counts and diversity by then came mostly from newly produced T cells. Certain patients had high TCRbeta diversity at day 60, and it came from recipient T cells and thymic progenitors that survived.

This CDR3 spans 15 amino acids. The V and J ends lost 2 bases and 9 bases respectively, with 14 bases between them. From germline, CDR1 is SGHVS and CDR2 FNYEAQ. The library targeted TCRbeta and was prepared with unique molecular identifiers. TCRdb re-analysed the PCR reads in MiXCR, keeping a single row per CDR3 protein. The sample lists roughly 150,000 distinct CDR3 sequences; around 10% were seen once. This clonotype was seen ten or more times. Its antigen is still unknown. The sequenced sample was PBMCs, obtained before TCRalphabeta/CD19-depleted stem cell transplant. The TCR sequence derives from a boy between 2 and 10 years old with acute myeloid leukemia, due to receive a stem cell transplant. This chain joins TRBV7-6 and TRBJ1-6, with no clear D. For the CDR3, the DNA is TGTGCCAGCAGCTTATTGTCCCTCTCGAGTTCACCCCTCCACTTT. Protein product: CASSLLSLSSSPLHF.